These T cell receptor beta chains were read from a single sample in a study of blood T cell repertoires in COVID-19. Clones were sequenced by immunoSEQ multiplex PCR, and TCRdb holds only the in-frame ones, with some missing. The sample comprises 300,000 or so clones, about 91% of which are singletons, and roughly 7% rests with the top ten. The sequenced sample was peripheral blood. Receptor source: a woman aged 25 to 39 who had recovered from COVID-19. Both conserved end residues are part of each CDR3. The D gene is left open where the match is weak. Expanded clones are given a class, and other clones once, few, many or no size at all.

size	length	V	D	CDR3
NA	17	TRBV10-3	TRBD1	CAISESRDRAYNSPLHF
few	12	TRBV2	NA	CASRGRVETQYF
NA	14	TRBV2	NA	CASSESPTANVLTF
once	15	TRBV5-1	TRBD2	CASSLELAGLNEQYF
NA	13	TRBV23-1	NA	CASSLHRQGGQFF
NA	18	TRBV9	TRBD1	CASSVRKGTGEGTDTQYF
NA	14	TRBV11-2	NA	CASSRDRIQETQYF
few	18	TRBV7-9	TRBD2	CASSLLAGADMDTGELFF
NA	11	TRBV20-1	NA	CSAPYYGQRHF
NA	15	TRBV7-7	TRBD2	CASSLAGGTYNEQFF
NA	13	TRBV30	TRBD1	CAWSGQGEQPQHF
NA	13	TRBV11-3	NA	CASSRTEQETQYF
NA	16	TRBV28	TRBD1	CASSPPPTGGLTEAFF
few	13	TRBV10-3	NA	CAISENGGYEQYF
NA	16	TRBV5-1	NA	CASSFTPGGSVDTQYF
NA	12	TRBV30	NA	CAWSVWETEAFF
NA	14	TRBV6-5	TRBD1	CASSFDRESSPLHF
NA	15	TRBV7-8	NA	CASSLAQESPSTQYF
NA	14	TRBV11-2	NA	CASSLRFSGNTIYF
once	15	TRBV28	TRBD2	CASSSPGTRFHEQFF
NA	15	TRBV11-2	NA	CASSLERGSNQPQHF
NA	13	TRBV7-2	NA	CASSFNRADTQYF
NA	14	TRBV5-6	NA	CASSLGRGTGELFF
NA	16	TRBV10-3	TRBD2	CAISSGTSGGAYEQYF